One sample yielded the 23 T cell receptor beta chains listed below, sequenced in a study of T cell repertoires in cytomegalovirus infection. TCRdb independently ran MiXCR on the reads; one entry per CDR3 protein. The sample consists of about 180,000 distinct CDR3 sequences, under 15% of them appearing once. Sample: PBMCs. These receptor sequences come from a human donor in good health (CMV status not recorded). Some clones in this sample may be carry-over from other donors' samples.

In DNA form, the CDR3 reads TGTGCCAGCAGCTTGGCGACAGGTTTGAGCTCCTACGAGCAGTACTTC. Its translation is CASSLATGLSSYEQYF. The chain has TRBV5-4 and TRBJ2-7, with D possibly being TRBD1 (6 bases). Trimming removed 0 bases at V and 0 bases at J, with 13 bases between. CDR3 length equals 16 residues. Per germline, CDR1 SGHNT and CDR2 YYREEE (reference sequence).

The V call is TRBV20-1, the J call TRBJ1-3, with D possibly matching TRBD1 (5 bases). The CDR3 extends over 16 amino acids. The germline V and J ends were trimmed by 6 bases and 4 bases, with 22 bases remaining between them. The germline V gene encodes CDR1 DFQATT and CDR2 SNEGSKA (reference sequence). The DNA for the CDR3 is TGCAGTGCGGTCCTCCGGGACGTTGGATGGGGAAACACCATATATTTT. Translation gives CSAVLRDVGWGNTIYF.

This clonotype was recorded at least ten times. The genes are TRBV20-1 and TRBJ2-7; TRBD1 matches at 8 bases. Germline V gives CDR1 DFQATT, CDR2 SNEGSKA (reference sequence). V shed 0 bases, J shed 0 bases, and the junction held 10 bases outside the gene matches. The CDR3 has 17 residues. This CDR3 reads CSARDRLDRDLSYEQYF. CDR3 nucleotide sequence: TGCAGTGCTAGAGATCGATTGGACAGGGATCTCTCCTACGAGCAGTACTTC.

This clonotype occurred many times. The J gene is TRBJ1-1, the V gene TRBV12-5; 7 bases match TRBD1. The CDR3 totals 16 residues. The junction had 12 bases not matched to a gene; V was cut back by 1 base and J by 7 bases. The germline V gene has CDR1 LGHNT and CDR2 FRNRAP. The CDR3 nucleotides are TGTGCTAGTGGTTTGGGATCTATAACAGGGGTGGTTGAAGCTTTCTTT. It codes for CASGLGSITGVVEAFF. Filled out from reference TRBV12-5 and TRBJ1-1, the complete variable domain reads DARVTQTPRHKVTEMGQEVTMRCQPILGHNTVFWYRQTMMQGLELLAYFRNRAPLDDSGMPKDRFSAEMPDATLATLKIQPSEPRDSAVYFCASGLGSITGVVEAFFGQGTRLTVV.

This clonotype occurred many times. The V gene is TRBV7-2, the J gene TRBJ1-2; unclear D gene. Trimming shortened V by 2 bases and J by 4 bases, and 8 bases separated the two germline ends. CDR1 and CDR2 from the germline V gene are SGHTA and FQGNSA. The CDR3 loop spans 13 amino acids. CDR3 residues: CASSLSAGYGYTF. The CDR3 coding sequence is TGTGCCAGCAGCTTAAGCGCAGGCTATGGCTACACCTTC.

This clonotype appeared many times. The CDR3 region is CATSRVWGEGQGTDGVAKNIQYF. DNA for the CDR3: TGTGCCACCAGCAGAGTTTGGGGAGAAGGACAGGGGACTGACGGGGTGGCCAAAAACATTCAGTACTTC. The V call is TRBV15, the J call TRBJ2-4; the match to TRBD1 covers 9 bases. The CDR3 length is 23 residues. Germline V gene data show CDR1 as LNHNV and CDR2 as YYDKDF (reference sequence). The junction had 23 bases not matched to a gene; V was cut back by 1 base and J by 1 base.

In its sample, this clonotype was seen a few times. V and J are TRBV28 and TRBJ1-5; no reliable D call. CDR3 length: 15 residues. V lost 5 bases, J lost 3 bases, and 14 bases lay in between. Germline CDR1 reads MDHEN; CDR2 reads SYDVKM. This CDR3 is CASSPGGEFNQPQHF. The CDR3 nucleotides read TGTGCCAGCAGTCCGGGAGGAGAGTTCAATCAGCCCCAGCATTTT.

Comments on this clonotype: A much larger clone sits a single nucleotide away, making a read error possible. The CDR3 reads CASGHTDTQYF. CDR3 nucleotides: TGTGCCAGCGGTCACACAGATACGCAGTATTTT. The V and J genes are TRBV12-3 or TRBV12-4 and TRBJ2-3; D remains ambiguous. Trimming pared 8 bases from V and 2 bases from J, leaving 5 bases between. The CDR3 covers 11 residues.

CDR3 amino acids: CSVGGYNQPQHF. CDR3 sequence (DNA): TGCAGCGTAGGGGGGTACAATCAGCCCCAGCATTTT. The chain couples TRBV29-1 to TRBJ1-5, with D possibly TRBD1 on 6 matching bases. In germline, CDR1 is SQVTM, CDR2 ANQGSEA. Deletions cut 6 bases from V and 3 bases from J, with 9 bases between. The CDR3 spans 12 residues.

This clonotype was detected ten times or more. The CDR3 loop reads CASSRTQETQYF. The CDR3 nucleotides read TGTGCCAGCAGTCGTACCCAAGAGACCCAGTACTTC. V is TRBV7-2 and J is TRBJ2-5; D is unresolved. V was clipped by 6 bases and J by 1 base, with 6 bases between them. The CDR3 has 12 residues. Germline CDR1 reads SGHTA; CDR2 reads FQGNSA.

A few counts support this clonotype. The V gene is TRBV19, the J gene TRBJ2-1; 8 bases match TRBD1. This CDR3 has 13 amino acids. Unmatched junction bases numbered 10, after V lost 3 bases and J lost 15 bases. Looked up from germline, CDR1 is LNHDA and CDR2 is SQIVND (reference sequence). CDR3 in DNA: TGTGCCAGTAGTATGTGGACAGGGCGAGAATCGTTCTTC. Amino acids: CASSMWTGRESFF.

The chain recombines TRBV10-3 with TRBJ1-1, with 10 bases lining up with TRBD1. V lost 7 bases and J lost 6; bases outside the gene matches: 8. Germline CDR1 reads ENHRY; CDR2 reads SYGVKD. The CDR3 loop spans 14 amino acids. CDR3: CAITLGTGVSEAFF. The CDR3 nucleotides are TGTGCCATCACCCTTGGGACAGGGGTATCTGAAGCTTTCTTT.

V is TRBV5-6 and J is TRBJ1-5; 8 bases line up with TRBD1. CDR3 length: 15 residues. V shed 4 bases and J 5 bases; nucleotides not matched to a gene: 8. Germline lookup yields CDR1 SGHDT and CDR2 YYEEEE. In DNA form, the CDR3 reads TGTGCCAGCAGCCTGGACAGGGAGGGCCATCAGCCCCAGCATTTT. Its translation is CASSLDREGHQPQHF.

The chain combines TRBV2 with TRBJ1-1; 8 bases fit TRBD1. Germline trimming cut 11 bases from V and 1 base from J; bases unmatched to any gene: 6. The CDR3 runs to 13 residues. Germline-derived CDR1 and CDR2 are SNHLY and FYNNEI. This CDR3 is CAPDRAKNTEAFF. The CDR3 region has the DNA TGTGCCCCGGACAGGGCTAAGAACACTGAAGCTTTCTTT. The whole variable domain, remainder taken from reference TRBV2 and TRBJ1-1, is EPEVTQTPSHQVTQMGQEVILRCVPISNHLYFYWYRQILGQKVEFLVSFYNNEISEKSEIFDDQFSVERPDGSNFTLKIRSTKLEDSAMYFCAPDRAKNTEAFFGQGTRLTVV.

At least ten counts were recorded for this clonotype. The V gene is TRBV7-6, the J gene TRBJ2-1; D is unclear. V gave up 0 bases and J gave up 8 bases, with 5 bases separating them. The CDR3 is made up of 12 amino acids. Germline CDR1 SGHVS, CDR2 FNYEAQ. The CDR3 bases are TGTGCCAGCAGCTTAGCCTTTGATGAGCAGTTCTTC. It codes for CASSLAFDEQFF. Based on the CDR3 plus reference TRBV7-6 and TRBJ2-1, the full variable domain is GAGVSQSPRYKVTKRGQDVALRCDPISGHVSLYWYRQALGQGPEFLTYFNYEAQQDKSGLPNDRFSAERPEGSISTLTIQRTEQRDSAMYRCASSLAFDEQFFGPGTRLTVL.

Relative to its sample, this clonotype is medium-sized. Here the CDR3 reads CACREGFTDTQYF. For the CDR3, the DNA is TGTGCCTGCCGTGAGGGTTTTACAGATACGCAGTATTTT. This sequence joins TRBV7-8 and TRBJ2-3; D perhaps matches TRBD2 (5 bases). CDR1 SGHVS and CDR2 FQNEAQ come from the germline V gene. This CDR3 comprises 13 residues. V lost 11 bases and J lost 3, with 15 bases in between.

The J gene is TRBJ2-7, the V gene TRBV12-3 or TRBV12-4; 8 bases agree with TRBD2. After removal of 2 bases from V and 12 bases from J, the junction contained 6 bases not matched to a gene. This CDR3 is built from 12 residues. The CDR3 region is CASSLKREYVYF. The CDR3 DNA reads as TGTGCCAGCAGTTTAAAGCGGGAGTATGTGTACTTC.

CDR3 sequence reads: CAISEKQGVTSNYTF. Written as DNA, the CDR3 is TGTGCCATCAGTGAAAAGCAGGGGGTAACGTCTAACTACACCTTC. The rearrangement joins TRBV10-3 to TRBJ1-2; 7 bases map to TRBD1. CDR1 and CDR2 (germline): ENHRY, SYGVKD. The CDR3 is 15 residues long. V lost 3 bases and J lost 10; bases outside the gene matches: 14.

This clonotype has ten or more counts. The chain carries TRBV28 and TRBJ2-5; TRBD1 might be the D (5 bases). This CDR3 comprises 15 residues. Germline assignment: CDR1 MDHEN and CDR2 SYDVKM. The V gene lost 5 bases and the J gene lost 9 bases, with 22 bases spanning the gap. DNA of the CDR3: TGTGCCAGCAGTCGTCGCGGTAGCCCCCAAGGGGCCCAGTACTTC. It encodes CASSRRGSPQGAQYF.

The sample holds many counts of this clonotype. V gene TRBV7-2 combines with J gene TRBJ2-3; TRBD2 is a possible D gene (5 bases). Germline CDR1 and CDR2: SGHTA and FQGNSA. CDR3 length: 16 residues. V was clipped by 1 base and J by 5 bases, with 16 bases between them. Written as DNA, the CDR3 is TGTGCCAGCAGCTTAGGGCTAGCCTCCCGGGGAGATACGCAGTATTTT. This sequence encodes CASSLGLASRGDTQYF.

This clonotype was observed at least ten times. The rearrangement joins TRBV7-6 to TRBJ1-4, with 7 bases aligning to TRBD1. The CDR3 is made up of 15 amino acids. The V segment lost 2 bases and the J segment 3 bases; nucleotides outside the gene matches: 3. Germline V gene lookup returns CDR1 SGHVS and CDR2 FNYEAQ. CDR3 coding DNA: TGTGCCAGCAGCTTAAAGGGGGCACCTAATGAAAAACTGTTTTTT. Amino acid sequence: CASSLKGAPNEKLFF. Combining the CDR3 with reference TRBV7-6 and TRBJ1-4 gives the whole variable domain GAGVSQSPRYKVTKRGQDVALRCDPISGHVSLYWYRQALGQGPEFLTYFNYEAQQDKSGLPNDRFSAERPEGSISTLTIQRTEQRDSAMYRCASSLKGAPNEKLFFGSGTQLSVL.

On this clonotype itself: One end of the junction fails to match germline, which may point to a read error. The chain couples TRBV12-3 or TRBV12-4 to TRBJ2-7; no reliable D call. CDR3 length equals 12 residues. This CDR3 is CASSLDSYEQNF. The CDR3 DNA sequence: TGTGCCAGCAGTTTGGATTCCTACGAGCAGAACTTC.

A few counts support this clonotype. V and J are TRBV3-1 and TRBJ1-2, with TRBD1 identical over 9 bases. Germline trimming cut 4 bases from V and 6 bases from J; bases unmatched to any gene: 12. The germline gives CDR1 LGHDT, CDR2 YNNKEL (reference sequence). The CDR3 runs to 16 residues. CDR3 residues: CASSRDRALLNNGYTF. CDR3 DNA: TGTGCCAGCAGCCGGGACAGGGCCCTACTCAACAATGGCTACACCTTC.